This T cell receptor beta chain was sequenced during a study of T cells in Graves' hyperthyroidism and ophthalmopathy (dated by TCRdb to about 2019). About the full investigation: Peripheral blood was collected at initial diagnosis, before any treatment. In more than five Graves' hyperthyroidism patients, the study also compared T-cell repertoires from thyroid tissue with T-cell repertoires from blood. For training and testing, the approximately 92 patients in the discovery cohort were randomly divided in a 7:3 ratio. A discovery cohort of fewer than 110 patients, roughly 40 with Graves' ophthalmopathy and 57 with stable Graves' hyperthyroidism, was used to find distinguishing TCR V-J signatures. Prospective prediction of ophthalmopathy was tested in an independent validation cohort consisting of 18 to 20 hyperthyroidism patients and approximately 16 patients who later progressed to ophthalmopathy. The paper describes TCR Vbeta CDR3 sequencing of about 140 peripheral blood samples, made up of 40 to 45 ophthalmopathy patients, around 78 hyperthyroidism patients and 17 progressor patients. Once sampling was done, hyperthyroidism patients were given methimazole at a starting dose of 30 mg daily, whereas ophthalmopathy patients were given high-dose intravenous methylprednisolone. What the work shows at the level of the full study, not this receptor alone: Sample size was not statistically predetermined, and blinding of investigators to group allocation was not performed. A 13 V-J signature model separated ophthalmopathy from stable hyperthyroidism, with roughly 88% sensitivity and around 84% specificity in cross-validation and 80%/75% in testing. Most expanded thyroid clonotypes (frequency above 0.001) were also detected in blood, a finding suggesting that blood repertoires may reflect thyroid immune responses. During validation, the model predicted progression to ophthalmopathy a median of roughly six months ahead of onset, with around 70% sensitivity and around 72% specificity.

Moderately to severely active disease, a Clinical Activity Score of at least 3, a NOSPECS grade of at least 4, and a duration under 3 months were present in ophthalmopathy patients. Any patient with an uncontrolled infection, another autoimmune disease, pregnancy or lactation was excluded. Diagnoses were established on the basis of clinical symptoms, serum thyroxine and TRAb, thyroid ultrasound, and orbital computed tomography. PBMCs were separated from under 12 ml of fresh peripheral blood using Ficoll-Paque density gradient centrifugation. Trizol reagent was used to extract total RNA, and RNA quality was then checked on an Agilent 2100 Bioanalyzer. The TCR beta CDR3 regions were amplified from the RNA transcripts. For the first round of RT-PCR on the TCR CDR3, the HTBI primer set was used together with the Qiagen OneStep RT-PCR kit. Libraries were constructed in a second round of multiplex PCR, after which size selection and purification were performed. Libraries were sequenced paired-end with 100 bp reads on an Illumina HiSeq2000. The authors' analysis ran thus. SOAPnuke was used to process the raw data, throwing out any read that contained adapters or uncalled bases, had a mean Phred below 15, or lacked an exact constant-primer or identifier match. High-quality paired reads were merged with COPE v1.2.5, and unique nucleotide sequences were defined as clonotypes. Clonotypes were aligned to IMGT TRBV, TRBD and TRBJ reference segments using MiTCR v1.1. The analysis included only V-J combinations with a frequency above 0.0001, which together covered around 99% of the repertoires. A TCS score was defined as the ratio of F50 (clonal expansion) to E x V (chaos), with BLOSUM62-based TCRdist applied between CDR3 peptides within each V-J. Welch's t-statistics and random forest reduced fewer than 600 V-J features to 13, which were used in a naive Bayes classifier (R e1071). Thyroid-blood repertoire similarity was quantified with the Morisita-Horn index. TCRdb itself trimmed the public reads at Q25 with fastp, ran MiXCR and retained productive beta chains. Every distinct CDR3 protein forms one entry, paired with its most common genes and DNA. These V and J calls originate from TCRdb's pipeline instead of the authors' own analysis. The sample table holds 30,000 to 45,000 distinct CDR3 sequences, of which 40% to 65% were seen once. 15% to 20% of the sample is held by the ten biggest clonotypes.

Here V drops 2 bases and J drops 2 bases, and the junction holds 1 base not matched to any gene. CDR1 and CDR2 are drawn from the germline V gene: LGHNA, YNFKEQ. The CDR3 goes from the cysteine to the phenylalanine over 16 residues. Only the CDR3 DNA is retained, 48 bases long and in frame from the first base. This clonotype was seen repeatedly, ten times or more. No cognate antigen has been identified for it. One base away there is no much larger clone; base qualities are not given. The sample comprised blood. The chain employs TRBV4-2 and TRBJ2-1; the junction holds 12 bases that match TRBD2. The TCR was taken from a man aged 40-55 years with Graves' ophthalmopathy. The bases read TGTGCCAGCAGCCAACGGACTAGCGGGGCCTACAATGAGCAGTTCTTC. It specifies CASSQRTSGAYNEQFF.